These 4 T cell receptor beta chains were sequenced from one sample in a study of T-cell memory formation after mild COVID-19. TCRdb called the 5' RACE reads again in MiXCR, with one record for every CDR3 protein. The sample contains tens of thousands of distinct CDR3 sequences, about 21% of which appear only once. Material: PBMCs or a T cell subset sorted from them (not recorded which). Source of these receptors: an adult who had mild COVID-19 (a few samples of this study predate the infection). Cell type and time point are not known.

By share of the sample, this clonotype is medium-sized (0.01 to 0.1%). This chain connects TRBV7-9 to TRBJ2-7; unclear D gene. The CDR3 runs 13 residues. The V and J ends lost 5 bases and 2 bases respectively, with 10 bases between them. Germline CDR1 and CDR2: SEHNR and FQNEAQ (reference sequence). The CDR3 protein is CASSPMGPYEQYF. Here the CDR3 DNA reads TGTGCCAGCAGCCCGATGGGTCCCTACGAGCAGTACTTC.

This clonotype was observed many times. The chain carries TRBV18 and TRBJ1-1; a possible D gene is TRBD1 (6 bases). Germline V lookup: CDR1 KGHSH, CDR2 LQKENI. The V end was cut by 2 bases, the J end by 0 bases, with 10 bases between. This CDR3 region has 15 residues. The CDR3 here is CASSPRGGMNTEAFF. In DNA, the CDR3 is TGTGCCAGCTCACCAAGAGGGGGGATGAACACTGAAGCTTTCTTT.

This clonotype was counted at least ten times. The chain links TRBV15 to TRBJ2-5; 11 bases are shared with TRBD2. With V trimmed by 11 bases and J by 2 bases, 16 bases remained unmatched. The CDR3 is 17 amino acids. CDR1 is LNHNV and CDR2 is YYDKDF in the germline V gene (reference sequence). CDR3 in DNA: TGTGCCCCACGGGGGACTAGCGGAAGCCAAAAACAAGAGACCCAGTACTTC. The encoded protein is CAPRGTSGSQKQETQYF.

This clonotype was picked up many times. V and J are TRBV6-2 or TRBV6-3 and TRBJ1-2; D possibly corresponds to TRBD1 (5 bases). CDR3 length: 14 residues. Germline loops: CDR1 MNHEY, CDR2 SVGEGT. The V end lost 4 bases, the J end lost 3 bases, and 12 bases lay between the germline ends. Here the CDR3 reads CASSWKGRDYGYTF. CDR3 nucleotides: TGTGCCAGCAGTTGGAAGGGACGCGACTATGGCTACACCTTC.